One and the same sample provided the 31 T cell receptor beta chains below, sequenced in a study of beta chain features in type 1 diabetes. General study results and limits: Shortening of TCRB CDR3s, moderate but significant, appeared in all four CD4+ subsets of Type 1 diabetes patients.

These receptors' targets are unknown. Expressed TCRB transcripts were sequenced, since all the RNA that had been isolated was reverse transcribed. Profiling relied on immunoSEQ multiplex PCR, and the TCRdb table lists in-frame clones only, not all of them. The profile covers 40,000 or so clones, with approximately 70% appearing a single time and about 2.1% taken by the ten largest. The sequencing input was Tregs from blood. The receptors stem from a woman aged 18-29 years with type 1 diabetes.

V and J are TRBV7-3 and TRBJ2-1; TRBD2 is a possible D gene (6 bases). CDR1 and CDR2 from the germline V gene are SGHTA and FQGTGA. CDR3 length: 14 residues. V dropped 1 base and J dropped 5 bases, with 9 bases sitting between them. The CDR3 DNA reads TGTGCCAGCAGCTTAAGTCGGGGGAACAATGAGCAGTTCTTC. This codes for CASSLSRGNNEQFF.

V and J are TRBV7-2 and TRBJ2-5; TRBD2 agrees at 9 bases. V was clipped by 2 bases and J by 4 bases; unmatched bases: 14. Germline V gene lookup returns CDR1 SGHTA and CDR2 FQGNSA. The CDR3 has 18 amino acids. The CDR3 DNA reads TGTGCCAGCAGCTTAACCCGAGCAGCGGGAGGTCTTCGAGAGACCCAGTACTTC. It specifies CASSLTRAAGGLRETQYF.

This clone turned up a few times. The gene calls are TRBV19 and TRBJ2-2; D possibly corresponds to TRBD1 (7 bases). Germline assignment: CDR1 LNHDA and CDR2 SQIVND (reference sequence). V lost 2 bases and J 6 bases, leaving 10 bases between the germline ends. The CDR3 length is 14 residues. CDR3 DNA: TGTGCCAGTAGTATACAGGGGGGTTCCGGGGAGCTGTTTTTT. It specifies CASSIQGGSGELFF.

V is TRBV5-6 and J is TRBJ2-7; the D gene is possibly TRBD2 (5 bases). The CDR3 has 14 residues. The germline V gene encodes CDR1 SGHDT and CDR2 YYEEEE. Trimming cost V 0 bases and J 6 bases, with 13 bases left between them. CDR3 in DNA: TGTGCCAGCAGCTTGGTCAGCGGCTTAGGCGAGCAGTACTTC. It is translated as CASSLVSGLGEQYF.

The chain combines TRBV6-4 with TRBJ2-1; 8 bases fit TRBD1. The trim removed 4 bases at V and 8 bases at J, leaving 13 bases unmatched. Germline V gene lookup returns CDR1 MRHNA and CDR2 SNTAGT. This CDR3 has 16 residues. CDR3 sequence: CASSAGQGAVGYEQFF. The CDR3, as DNA: TGTGCCAGCAGTGCTGGTCAGGGGGCGGTCGGCTATGAGCAGTTCTTC.

This chain connects TRBV7-2 to TRBJ2-3, with D possibly matching TRBD1 (5 bases). V lost 3 bases and J lost 1, with 5 bases in between. The CDR3 is 13 residues long. Germline CDR1 and CDR2: SGHTA and FQGNSA. CDR3 region: CASSFRGTDTQYF. The CDR3 region has the DNA TGTGCCAGCAGCTTCAGGGGCACAGATACGCAGTATTTT.

The rearrangement uses TRBV5-1 and TRBJ2-2; maybe TRBD1 (5 bases). The germline CDR1 and CDR2 sequences are SGHRS and YFSETQ. With 7 bases removed from V and 6 bases from J, the gap between germline ends came to 10 bases. This CDR3 region has 12 residues. CDR3 nucleotides: TGCGCCAGCTTGGACACTCCCGGGGAGCTGTTTTTT. Amino acid sequence: CASLDTPGELFF.

This clone was seen more than once but under ten times. The chain combines TRBV5-1 with TRBJ2-7; 9 nucleotides align to TRBD1. From germline, CDR1 is SGHRS and CDR2 YFSETQ. This CDR3 contains 15 residues. V was pared by 4 bases and J by 5 bases, with 10 bases of the junction left unmatched. CDR3 in DNA: TGCGCCAGCAGCGAGGGACAGGGTAGTGGCGACGAGCAGTACTTC. Residues: CASSEGQGSGDEQYF. Looking up the rest from reference TRBV5-1 and TRBJ2-7 gives the full variable domain: KAGVTQTPRYLIKTRGQQVTLSCSPISGHRSVSWYQQTPGQGLQFLFEYFSETQRNKGNFPGRFSGRQFSNSRSEMNVSTLELGDSALYLCASSEGQGSGDEQYFGPGTRLTVT.

V usage is TRBV7-9 and J usage is TRBJ2-7; D gene unclear. Trimming left V 2 bases short and J 4 bases short, with 24 bases between. This CDR3 has 18 residues. Germline CDR1 SEHNR, CDR2 FQNEAQ (reference sequence). The CDR3 here is CASSLTISWSLGPYEQYF. The DNA of the CDR3 is TGTGCCAGCAGCTTAACAATATCGTGGTCCCTTGGCCCATACGAGCAGTACTTC.

By share, this clone counts as medium-sized. The gene calls are TRBV7-8 and TRBJ2-3, with TRBD2 identical over 12 bases. The CDR3 contains 19 residues. From germline, CDR1 is SGHVS and CDR2 FQNEAQ. The ends lost 5 bases at V and 3 bases at J; junction bases unmatched: 15. CDR3 residues: CASSLRYSQTSGRTDTQYF. The CDR3 DNA reads TGTGCCAGCAGCCTACGTTATAGCCAGACTAGCGGGAGAACAGATACGCAGTATTTT.

The chain links TRBV4-3 to TRBJ2-7; D remains ambiguous. Germline CDR1 reads LGHNA; CDR2 reads YSLEER. The V and J ends lost 0 bases and 4 bases respectively, with 7 bases between them. CDR3 length: 13 residues. The CDR3 nucleotides are TGCGCCAGCAGCCAAGAGAGAGTATACGAGCAGTACTTC. Amino acids: CASSQERVYEQYF.

The chain links TRBV5-5 to TRBJ1-2, with D tentatively TRBD1 (6 bases). Germline CDR1 SGHKS, CDR2 YYEKEE (reference sequence). The CDR3 is made up of 14 amino acids. Trimming removed 4 bases at V and 9 bases at J, with 19 bases between. For the CDR3, the DNA is TGTGCCAGCAGCCCTCAGCCGGACAGAGGACGCTACACCTTC. Translated, it gives CASSPQPDRGRYTF.

The chain has TRBV7-2 and TRBJ1-4; the match to TRBD1 covers 8 bases. Germline V gene lookup returns CDR1 SGHTA and CDR2 FQGNSA. There are 17 residues in the CDR3. The V gene end was trimmed by 4 bases and the J gene end by 0 bases; junction bases not matched to a gene: 7. CDR3 residues: CASSYHGTGATNEKLFF. As DNA, the CDR3 is TGTGCCAGCAGCTACCATGGGACAGGAGCAACTAATGAAAAACTGTTTTTT.

This clone showed up just once. The chain couples TRBV5-4 to TRBJ1-1; D is unresolved. Germline loops: CDR1 SGHNT, CDR2 YYREEE (reference sequence). The CDR3 covers 12 residues. Deletions cut 5 bases from V and 7 bases from J, with 12 bases between. This CDR3 is CASSSDRGEAFF. The CDR3 nucleotides read TGTGCCAGCAGTAGTGACCGGGGTGAAGCTTTCTTT.

This chain connects TRBV25-1 to TRBJ1-2; D uncertain. The germline CDR1 and CDR2 sequences are MGHDK and SYGVNS. Trimming stripped 1 base from V and 5 bases from J, with 5 bases between. The CDR3 extends over 12 amino acids. The CDR3 region is CASSEWAYGYTF. For the CDR3, the DNA is TGTGCCAGCAGTGAATGGGCGTATGGCTACACCTTC.

The J gene is TRBJ2-1, the V gene TRBV19; the match to TRBD2 covers 8 bases. CDR3 length equals 15 residues. Germline values: CDR1 LNHDA, CDR2 SQIVND (reference sequence). With 2 bases clipped from V and 6 bases from J, the junction kept 6 bases outside the gene matches. For the CDR3, the DNA is TGTGCCAGTAGTATACTGGGACTAGGGTCCAATGAGCAGTTCTTC. It codes for CASSILGLGSNEQFF.

Points on this clone: This sequence may be a read error, since a much larger clone differs from it by one base. The chain is built from TRBV4-3 and TRBJ2-5; tentative D call: TRBD2 (6 bases). Germline CDR1 is LGHNA and CDR2 is YSLEER. V was clipped by 4 bases and J by 1 base, with 13 bases between them. This CDR3 is built from 15 residues. The CDR3 here is CASSLMVSGQETQYF. CDR3 in DNA: TGCGCCAGCAGCCTGATGGTTAGCGGCCAAGAGACCCAGTACTTC.

The chain couples TRBV18 to TRBJ2-3, with 13 bases fitting TRBD2. There are 18 residues in the CDR3. Per the germline V gene, CDR1 is KGHSH and CDR2 is LQKENI. The junction had 9 bases not matched to a gene; V was cut back by 6 bases and J by 0 bases. The CDR3 loop is CASSPTSGGASSTDTQYF. The CDR3 coding sequence is TGTGCCAGCTCCCCTACTAGCGGGGGGGCCTCTAGCACAGATACGCAGTATTTT.

This clone appeared a few times. The chain recombines TRBV23-1 with TRBJ1-1, with unresolved D. TRBV23-1 is sorted into the ORF group, with uncertain function. The CDR3 totals 15 residues. Between the trimmed V and J ends, which lost 0 bases and 2 bases, there was a span of 10 bases. The CDR3 DNA reads as TGCGCCAGCAGTCAATCGAATGGCCCCAACACTGAAGCTTTCTTT. Its protein product is CASSQSNGPNTEAFF.

This chain uses TRBV5-1 with TRBJ1-2, with 7 positions matching TRBD1. V shed 2 bases and J 4 bases; nucleotides not matched to a gene: 8. The CDR3 sequence is 15 residues long. CDR1 SGHRS and CDR2 YFSETQ come from the germline V gene. CDR3 DNA sequence: TGCGCCAGCAGCTTAGCCGGGACAGTGACCTATGGCTACACCTTC. This codes for CASSLAGTVTYGYTF.

The chain employs TRBV4-3 and TRBJ2-7; D is unresolved. The V end was cut by 0 bases, the J end by 0 bases, with 6 bases between. This CDR3 has 14 residues. The V gene's germline CDR1 is LGHNA and CDR2 YSLEER. The CDR3 DNA is TGCGCCAGCAGCCAAGACGAGCCCTCCTACGAGCAGTACTTC. Its protein is CASSQDEPSYEQYF.

The chain recombines TRBV6-1 with TRBJ1-1; D is unresolved. Germline V gene lookup returns CDR1 MNHNS and CDR2 SASEGT. Trimming left V 8 bases short and J 0 bases short, with 13 bases between. The length of the CDR3 is 14 residues. DNA of the CDR3: TGTGCCAGCCGGTCAGGAGGAATGAACACTGAAGCTTTCTTT. The encoded protein is CASRSGGMNTEAFF.

This chain joins TRBV30 and TRBJ1-1, with a weak D call TRBD1 (5 bases). Trimming took 8 bases from V and 3 from J, leaving 16 bases between them. The CDR3 runs to 13 residues. Germline values: CDR1 GTSNPN, CDR2 SVGIG (reference sequence). CDR3 DNA sequence: TGTGCCGGCCACGGGACTTCTTACACTGAAGCTTTCTTT. This sequence encodes CAGHGTSYTEAFF.

The V gene is TRBV28, the J gene TRBJ2-5, with D maybe TRBD1 (6 bases). This CDR3 spans 15 amino acids. V was clipped by 4 bases and J by 5 bases, with 17 bases between them. CDR1 and CDR2 (germline): MDHEN, SYDVKM. The CDR3 nucleotides read TGTGCCAGCAGTTCCCTACCGGCCCAGGGGGAGACCCAGTACTTC. Protein: CASSSLPAQGETQYF.

This clone was seen a few times. This chain connects TRBV19 to TRBJ1-1; no firm D call. Between the trimmed V and J ends, which lost 7 bases and 0 bases, there was a span of 3 bases. The germline V gene encodes CDR1 LNHDA and CDR2 SQIVND (reference sequence). The CDR3 contains 11 residues. The CDR3 sequence is CASKLNTEAFF. DNA of the CDR3: TGTGCCAGTAAGCTGAACACTGAAGCTTTCTTT.

The V call is TRBV4-1, the J call TRBJ2-1; no definite D call. Germline-derived CDR1 and CDR2 are MGHRA and YSYEKL. The CDR3 is 12 residues long. Trimming left V 3 bases short and J 10 bases short, with 10 bases between. The DNA for the CDR3 is TGCGCCAGCAGCCATAATGCGTGGGAGCAGTTCTTC. Its translation: CASSHNAWEQFF.

The CDR3 is CSVKLVSSYNEQFF. CDR3 nucleotides: TGCAGCGTCAAACTAGTCAGCTCCTACAATGAGCAGTTCTTC. This rearrangement joins TRBV29-1 to TRBJ2-1, with D possibly matching TRBD2 (5 bases). This CDR3 is built from 14 residues. Germline V gene lookup returns CDR1 SQVTM and CDR2 ANQGSEA. The V end was cut by 6 bases, the J end by 0 bases, with 12 bases between.

The rearrangement links TRBV5-1 to TRBJ2-2; D is uncertain. V was trimmed by 5 bases and J by 0 bases, leaving 8 bases between them. This CDR3 region has 14 residues. Germline CDR1 and CDR2: SGHRS and YFSETQ. CDR3 bases: TGCGCCAGCAGGCCACATACGAACACCGGGGAGCTGTTTTTT. It encodes CASRPHTNTGELFF.

The gene calls are TRBV19 and TRBJ2-5; TRBD2 matches 8 bases. Trimming removed 4 bases from V and 5 bases from J; junction bases left unmatched: 6. The CDR3 loop spans 14 amino acids. Germline lookup yields CDR1 LNHDA and CDR2 SQIVND (reference sequence). The CDR3 loop reads CASSTAGVGETQYF. The CDR3 region has the DNA TGTGCCAGTAGTACAGCGGGAGTGGGGGAGACCCAGTACTTC.

The chain couples TRBV25-1 to TRBJ1-1; 10 bases match TRBD1. Trimming took 7 bases from V and 1 from J; bases not matched to a gene: 3. The germline gives CDR1 MGHDK, CDR2 SYGVNS. The CDR3 spans 14 residues. The DNA for the CDR3 is TGTGCCAGCACCGACAGGGGGCCGAACACTGAAGCTTTCTTT. It yields the protein CASTDRGPNTEAFF.

The V and J genes are TRBV5-1 and TRBJ2-7, with D perhaps TRBD1 (6 bases). V lost 5 bases and J 3 bases, leaving 18 bases between the germline ends. CDR3 length: 15 amino acids. CDR1 is SGHRS, CDR2 YFSETQ, per germline. The CDR3 coding sequence is TGCGCCAGCAGGCTAAAGGGCAGGGGCAACTACGAGCAGTACTTC. As protein: CASRLKGRGNYEQYF.